This T cell receptor beta chain was observed in a study of cytomegalovirus exposure and HLA in healthy donors (dated 2017 in TCRdb). About the investigation overall: An earlier analysis of approximately 640 of the donors reported approximately 270 Gb of sequence data and around 120 million unique TCR beta sequences from 190 million or so T cells. High-throughput TCR immunosequencing, statistical association of individual TCRs with disease status, and machine learning were combined to predict cytomegalovirus infection status. Genome-wide SNP genotypes for about three fifths of the roughly 670 donors were used in a later genetic analysis, which treated that subset as a discovery cohort. A later analysis re-analyzed previously published TCR beta repertoires from 550 to 700 donors and added high-resolution HLA genotyping to study TCR occurrence patterns. Donor age, sex, ethnicity and CMV serostatus were compiled alongside the repertoire data. Every repertoire in the discovery cohort had been generated on one and the same sequencing platform. Typing coverage varied by locus: about 620-640 donors for A, B, C, DRB1 and DQB1; 522 for DQA1; about 590 for DPA1; approximately 490 for DPB1. Of the 300 to 500 genotyped donors, 70% to 90% were placed in the genetic ancestry cluster associated with self-reported Caucasian donors. In an earlier analysis of roughly 580 of the donors, high-throughput TCR beta sequencing was used to judge whether each TCR beta V gene segment behaved as functional or pseudogenic. The later analysis used no new phenotypic data to find candidate immune exposures, relying instead on TCR beta sequences and their occurrence across donors. The T cell repertoires of 666 subjects were profiled by immunosequencing and related to cytomegalovirus serostatus. In addition to the first cohort of approximately 670 subjects, a separate validation cohort of 120 different subjects was used. The study aimed to test whether cataloging public T cell receptors could reveal signatures of past pathogen exposure. Among several hundred genotyped donors of the cohort, an average of roughly 230,000 unique TCR beta nucleotide sequences was sequenced per donor, of which about 19% were non-productive. A few DR-DQ haplotypes were treated as single units for association and clustering because of strong linkage in the cohort. Class I and class II HLA loci were covered by the typing at four-digit resolution. Approximately 300 gigabases of sequencing data and around 80 million unique TCR sequences made up an early release that covered fewer than 650 HLA-typed donors.

Library generation was performed with the immunoSEQ multiplex PCR assay. For the multiplex PCR, a mixture combining 60 forward primers for TCR Vbeta segments and 13 reverse primers for TCR Jbeta segments was used. A multiplex PCR assay on genomic DNA amplified the CDR3 region of rearranged TCR beta genes. The Illumina HiSeq System was used to sequence the amplified TCR beta libraries as 87-base-pair reads. The paper's data handling went like this. Across the 700 or so repertoires, a later analysis counted 80 million or so unique TCR beta chains, around 11 million of which were shared by at least two donors. Raw reads were error-corrected and collapsed into unique sequences with a nearest-neighbor algorithm that merged closely related sequences to remove PCR and sequencing errors. Alignment of CDR3 sequences to IMGT reference sequences was used to assign V, D and J gene segments. For a sequence to be retained, at least a six-nucleotide match to both a V gene segment and a J gene segment was required. Rearrangements were called productive when the CDR3 lacked stop codons and stayed in frame with V and J; all others were non-productive. Following IMGT convention, CDR3 was defined as the stretch from the second conserved V-encoded cysteine to the conserved J-encoded phenylalanine. The earlier analysis of some 600 of the donors excluded sequences that lacked an unambiguous match to a single V gene segment. In an earlier analysis of approximately 610 of the donors, V segments were called functional above 56.7% productive rearrangements and were called segregating when the between-donor standard deviation exceeded 5%. A statistical classification framework was built for diagnosing cytomegalovirus status from the catalog of TCR beta chain sequences. In a later analysis, TCR nucleotide sequences were compared against IMGT/GENE-DB human TR gene sequences so that V and J genes could be assigned. A later analysis assigned CDR3 sequences and most-parsimonious VDJ recombination scenarios with the TCRdist pipeline. In a later analysis, each TCR beta chain was defined by its CDR3 amino acid sequence together with its V-gene family, and reads without a unique V-gene family were excluded. A later analysis removed nearly 600 highly shared, low-generation-probability nucleotide sequences to deal with suspected cross-contamination and a sequencing artifact. A later analysis calculated a clonal expansion index for each public chain from normalized within-repertoire ranks of inferred template counts. Generation probabilities in a later analysis came from a VDJ recombination model fitted to out-of-frame rearrangements, and those results were checked against IGoR. Hypergeometric tests were used in a later analysis to score TCR-TCR, TCR-HLA and TCR-CMV co-occurrence, with a repertoire-size bias correction applied to the TCR pairs. To estimate false discovery rates, a later analysis permuted the HLA or CMV assignments 20 times. In a later analysis, co-occurring TCRs were grouped using DBSCAN, with TCRdist sequence similarity added in when clustering inside HLA-allele-positive subsets. Repertoires with fewer than 30,000 or more than 120,000 public chains were left out of co-occurrence clustering, as were four to six repertoires with anomalous nucleotide sharing. What TCRdb holds here is the immuneACCESS table cut down to in-frame rearrangements. Part of the clones is not present; checked against another copy, under half of the missing clones reflect an unresolved V gene, and the others are unexplained. V and J calls and clone size come straight from that table; D and trimming were deduced from the DNA. The table for this sample lists around 200,000 clones; 80% to 90% of them were counted only once. Around 0.31% of the sample is held by the ten biggest clonotypes.

General study outcomes and caveats: The only immune exposure information available for the cohort was CMV serostatus. In vitro tests confirmed that a few of the cytomegalovirus-associated TCR beta chains recognize cytomegalovirus antigens. An earlier analysis of 450 to 750 of the donors showed that most TCR beta V segments appeared in productive rearrangements either about 87% or about 30% of the time, which broadly matched IMGT annotations. Assigning TCR associations to individual alleles was difficult when HLA alleles, especially DR and DQ, strongly co-occurred. A later analysis found that TCR association rates varied across HLA loci, with DRB1 alleles showing the most associated TCRs and HLA-C alleles the fewest. Correlated functional status among segregating V segments might be attributable to linkage disequilibrium, but an unknown experimental factor could not be ruled out. The classifier was reported to diagnose cytomegalovirus status with high specificity and sensitivity in both the original cohort and the validation cohort. Compared with the approximately 600-donor mean, donors in an Asian-associated ancestry cluster had fewer N-insertions in productive TCRs, according to a later genetic analysis. A later genetic analysis associated a missense DCLRE1C variant with V-gene and J-gene trimming of TCR beta chains, and an independent cohort replicated the association. Because some donors lacked HLA typing at each locus, the association tests relied only on the typed subset. Most TCR sequences were seen in very few donors, while some public TCRs were found in many individuals. Because counts were too low, seventeen rarely observed V segments, including chromosome 9 orphons, were excluded from the earlier analysis of 587 of the donors. A cluster of highly shared sequence variants was judged likely to represent a technical artifact of the sequencing pipeline. According to a later analysis, parvovirus B19, influenza, CMV and Epstein-Barr virus appeared linked to several top co-occurrence clusters. Because the 87-base-pair reads could not distinguish some IMGT-functional V segments, including TRBV6-2 and TRBV6-3, those segments were excluded. The study listed 164 TCR beta chains as associated with cytomegalovirus. A later analysis found that most CMV-associated TCR beta chains appeared HLA-restricted, with HLA associations seemingly driven largely by CMV exposure. A later analysis found that HLA-associated TCR beta chains were more clonally expanded and had lower generation probabilities than equally common non-associated chains. A later analysis associated about 17,000 TCR beta sequences with specific HLA alleles at a false discovery rate of 0.05. The cohort was sequenced for TCR beta chains only, and without alpha or paired-chain data the features that could be detected were limited. Sequencing depth was assumed to be roughly uniform across donors in the presence/absence analyses, though that assumption may not hold. A further reported finding was that TCR beta sequences accurately predicted the HLA-A and HLA-B alleles for most subjects in the first cohort. According to the authors, the approach could potentially be generalized to other disease states and immunological phenotypes.

In total, roughly 710 healthy bone marrow donors made up the cohort. All cohort members were sampled while nominally healthy, although unrecorded immune exposures were likely present. The donor was CMV seronegative and belonged to the group of 350 to 400 seronegative cohort members. Each donor provided a peripheral blood sample, and peripheral blood mononuclear cells were used for TCR beta sequencing. The Qiagen DNeasy Blood Extraction Kit was used to extract genomic DNA from the blood cell samples. Of note for this clone: There is no known antigen for this receptor. Qualities for individual bases were not recorded, and no much larger clone is one base off.

The germline V gene gives CDR1 as MDHEN and CDR2 as SYDVKM. V ends up 8 bases short and J 1 base short, with an unmatched junction base count of 7. The CDR3 runs 14 amino acids, cysteine and phenylalanine included. Only the CDR3 region is kept as DNA, spanning 42 bases read in frame from base 1. The chain is assembled from TRBV28 and TRBJ2-5, and 7 junctional nucleotides match TRBD2. Sequenced: PBMCs. This clonotype was obtained from a woman aged 25 to 45 in good health and CMV-seronegative. The CDR3 reads as follows: CASGGRAAQETQYF. The DNA sequence reads TGTGCCAGCGGTGGGAGGGCCGCCCAAGAGACCCAGTACTTC.